Presented here are 6 T cell receptor beta chains from one specimen sequenced in a study of shared clonotypes between healthy human individuals. TCRdb's table, derived via immunoSEQ multiplex PCR, lists solely in-frame clones and lacks some. The repertoire holds approximately 2,000,000 clones, with 85% to 95% as singletons. The sequencing sample was made of naive CD4+ T cells from PBMCs. The subset was: CD45RA+ positively selected. The receptors originated from a young man in good health. Some clones in this sample may be carry-over from other donors' samples.

J is TRBJ1-1 and V is TRBV6-1; TRBD1 agrees at 8 bases. The V and J ends lost 7 bases and 0 bases, in that order; junction bases with no gene match: 4. In germline, CDR1 is MNHNS, CDR2 SASEGT. There are 14 residues in the CDR3. CDR3 bases: TGTGCCAGCAAGAGGACAGGGCTGAACACTGAAGCTTTCTTT. It encodes CASKRTGLNTEAFF.

The rearrangement uses TRBV5-1 and TRBJ2-3; maybe TRBD2 (6 bases). Between the trimmed V and J ends, which lost 1 base and 5 bases, there was a span of 17 bases. From germline, CDR1 is SGHRS and CDR2 YFSETQ. This CDR3 is 16 amino acids long. CDR3 region: CASSLRPHGGEDTQYF. The CDR3, as DNA: TGCGCCAGCAGCTTGCGCCCCCACGGGGGTGAAGATACGCAGTATTTT.

The V and J genes are TRBV2 and TRBJ2-5, with a possible D match to TRBD2 (6 bases). This CDR3 contains 15 residues. In germline, CDR1 is SNHLY, CDR2 FYNNEI. The ends were cut back, 6 bases at V and 4 bases at J, with 18 bases in the middle. For the CDR3, the DNA is TGTGCCAGCAGCCAGCAGGGATTGCGGGGAGAGACCCAGTACTTC. This translates into CASSQQGLRGETQYF.

The V and J genes are TRBV6-1 and TRBJ2-7, with 11 bases aligning to TRBD2. The CDR3 has 16 residues. The J segment lost 5 bases and the V segment lost 0 bases, leaving 6 bases of the junction unmatched. Germline V CDR1 and CDR2: MNHNS, SASEGT. CDR3: CASSEALASGRHEQYF. As DNA, the CDR3 is TGTGCCAGCAGTGAAGCGCTGGCTAGCGGGAGGCACGAGCAGTACTTC.

The chain carries TRBV14 and TRBJ2-3; D is unresolved. The CDR3 loop spans 13 amino acids. V lost 4 bases to trimming and J lost 2 bases, with 7 bases between them. Germline CDR1 and CDR2: SGHDN and FVKESK. CDR3 DNA sequence: TGTGCCAGCAGCCGTCAATACACAGATACGCAGTATTTT. Translated: CASSRQYTDTQYF.

This clone showed up just a few times. The chain carries TRBV7-9 and TRBJ1-1, with D maybe TRBD1 (6 bases). In germline, CDR1 is SEHNR, CDR2 FQNEAQ (reference sequence). The CDR3 sequence is 14 residues long. Trimming removed 5 bases from V and 11 bases from J, with 21 bases in between. This chain's CDR3 is CASSPRGTWEGAFF. The CDR3 region has the DNA TGTGCCAGCAGCCCTAGAGGGACATGGGAAGGGGCTTTCTTT.